This TCR beta chain was sequenced in a study of T cells after yellow fever vaccination. Study findings and constraints: In FACS-sorted repertoires, abundant clonotypes from the bulk population could appear as contaminants. Post-booster reappearance was seen for most primary-vaccination clones (roughly 97% CD4, around 88% CD8).

In making TCR cDNA, 5'RACE template switching added a universal primer site and UMIs to it. Using its own MiXCR run on the 5' RACE reads, TCRdb lists one record per CDR3 protein. The table lists roughly 310,000 distinct CDR3 sequences, about 9.5% of them singletons. This CDR3 is 15 amino acids long. The germline CDR1 and CDR2 sequences are SGHRS and YFSETQ. Losses at the gene ends were 5 bases for V and 3 bases for J; bases not matched to a gene: 10. Only a few counts were recorded for this clonotype. Antigen: not known. The sample consisted of PBMCs, taken on the day of the first yellow fever vaccination. The sequence was collected from a man between 18 and 35 years old who received the YFV17D yellow fever vaccine. This chain connects TRBV5-1 to TRBJ2-5; 7 nucleotides match TRBD1. Written as DNA, the CDR3 is TGCGCCAGCAGTCCGACAGGGCGAGGGGAAGAGACCCAGTACTTC. It translates to CASSPTGRGEETQYF. The variable domain in full, with the rest retrieved from reference TRBV5-1 and TRBJ2-5, is KAGVTQTPRYLIKTRGQQVTLSCSPISGHRSVSWYQQTPGQGLQFLFEYFSETQRNKGNFPGRFSGRQFSNSRSEMNVSTLELGDSALYLCASSPTGRGEETQYFGPGTRLLVL.